Listed below are T cell receptor beta chains from one sample, sequenced in a study of blood T cells in healthy people across ages. From the 5' RACE reads, TCRdb called clonotypes with MiXCR, one entry per CDR3 protein. The sample lists roughly 2 million distinct CDR3 sequences; just under 50% were seen once. The sequenced sample consisted of blood. The receptors originated from a middle-aged woman in good health. CDR3s include the opening cysteine and the closing phenylalanine or tryptophan. Fields, in order: D gene, CDR3 length, J gene, V gene, CDR3 protein. D genes are given only for firm matches.

>TRBD2|16|TRBJ2-7|TRBV15
CATSSDFRGESYEQYF
>TRBD1|16|TRBJ2-3|TRBV7-2
CASSLDGQGVGDTQYF
>-|16|TRBJ1-4|TRBV7-9
CVESALGPSTNEKLFF
>TRBD1|15|TRBJ2-1|TRBV7-2
CASSPPGTDTTEQFF
>TRBD1|15|TRBJ1-6|TRBV11-2
CASSSGQGLYSPLHF
>-|16|TRBJ1-5|TRBV29-1
CSVEDGELHSNQPQHF
>TRBD2|14|TRBJ2-1|TRBV20-1
CSAGSGGAYNEQFF
>-|16|TRBJ2-3|TRBV29-1
CSQTRAAVLSTDTQYF
>-|14|TRBJ1-4|TRBV15
CATSRGAPPGGLFF
>-|16|-|TRBV13
CASSTSVGAGDYEQYF
>-|15|TRBJ2-7|TRBV7-2
CASSLDRDGSYEQYF
>TRBD2|15|TRBJ2-1|TRBV9
CASSVASGGAYEQFF
>-|12|TRBJ1-1|TRBV12-5
CASVDRNTEAFF
>-|18|TRBJ2-3|TRBV6-5
CASSYPRGQLASTDTQYF
>TRBD2|15|TRBJ2-3|TRBV3-1
CASSPWTSGYYTQYF
>TRBD2|17|TRBJ2-1|TRBV5-6
CASSFKPGLAGYNEQFF
>TRBD1|15|TRBJ1-2|TRBV14
CASSQDSNRGYGYTF
>TRBD1|13|TRBJ1-2|TRBV15
CATRPGTGYGYTF
>-|17|TRBJ2-4|TRBV29-1
CSVEKTERLLAKNIQYF
>-|10|TRBJ2-7|TRBV28
CASTGKEQYF
>TRBD2|20|TRBJ2-3|TRBV4-2
CASSQDKIVAGGQSTDTQYF
>-|13|TRBJ2-5|TRBV9
CASSMTGVETQYF